Included here is one T cell receptor (beta chain) sequence, with context. TCR beta CDR3 regions were amplified from RNA transcripts. Researchers ran a first-round RT-PCR on the TCR CDR3 using the HTBI primer set. MiXCR, run by TCRdb on the multiplex PCR reads, gives a single entry per CDR3 protein. Of nearly 600,000 distinct CDR3 sequences in the sample, around 14% were seen once. These data are taken from a study of T cells in Graves' hyperthyroidism and ophthalmopathy. This CDR3 is built from 13 residues. Germline CDR1 SGHDT, CDR2 YYEEEE. The ends were cut back, 2 bases at V and 4 bases at J, with 6 bases in the middle. The study collected blood at first hyperthyroidism diagnosis, before any ophthalmopathy symptoms arose. The source of the PBMCs was 8 to 10 ml of fresh peripheral blood.

The clonotype originates from a woman aged 30 to 39 with Graves' hyperthyroidism that later progressed to Graves' ophthalmopathy. Sequences were obtained from blood. The V gene is TRBV5-6, the J gene TRBJ2-2; D remains unclear. For the CDR3, the DNA is TGTGCCAGCAGCTTTAGATTCACCGGGGAGCTGTTTTTT. Amino acid sequence: CASSFRFTGELFF.